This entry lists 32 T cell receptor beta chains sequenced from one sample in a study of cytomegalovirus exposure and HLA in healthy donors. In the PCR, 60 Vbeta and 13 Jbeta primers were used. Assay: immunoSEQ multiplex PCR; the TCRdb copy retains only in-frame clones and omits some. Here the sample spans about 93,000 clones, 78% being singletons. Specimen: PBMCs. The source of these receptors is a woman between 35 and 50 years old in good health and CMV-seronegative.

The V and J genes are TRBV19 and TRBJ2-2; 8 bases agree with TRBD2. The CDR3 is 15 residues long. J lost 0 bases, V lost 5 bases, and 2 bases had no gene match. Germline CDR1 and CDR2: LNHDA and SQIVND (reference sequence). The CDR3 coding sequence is TGTGCCAGTAGTGTTAGCGGGACGAACACCGGGGAGCTGTTTTTT. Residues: CASSVSGTNTGELFF.

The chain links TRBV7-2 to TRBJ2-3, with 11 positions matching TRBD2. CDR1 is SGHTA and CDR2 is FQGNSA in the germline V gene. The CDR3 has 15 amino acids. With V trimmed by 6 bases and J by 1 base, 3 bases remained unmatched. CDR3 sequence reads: CASRLAGGRTDTQYF. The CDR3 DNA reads TGTGCCAGCAGGCTAGCGGGAGGACGCACAGATACGCAGTATTTT.

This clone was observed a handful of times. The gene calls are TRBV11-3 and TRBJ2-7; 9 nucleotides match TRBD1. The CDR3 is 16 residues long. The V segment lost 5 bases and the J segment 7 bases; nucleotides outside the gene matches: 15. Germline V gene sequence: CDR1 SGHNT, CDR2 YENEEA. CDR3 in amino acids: CASSKRTGTGLDEQYF. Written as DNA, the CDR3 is TGTGCCAGCAGCAAACGAACCGGGACAGGGCTGGATGAGCAGTACTTC.

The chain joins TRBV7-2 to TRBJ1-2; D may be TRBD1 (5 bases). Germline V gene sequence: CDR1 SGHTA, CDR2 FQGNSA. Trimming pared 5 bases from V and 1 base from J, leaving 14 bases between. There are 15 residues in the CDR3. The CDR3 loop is CASSPDSSFNYGYTF. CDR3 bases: TGTGCCAGCAGCCCCGACAGCTCCTTTAACTATGGCTACACCTTC.

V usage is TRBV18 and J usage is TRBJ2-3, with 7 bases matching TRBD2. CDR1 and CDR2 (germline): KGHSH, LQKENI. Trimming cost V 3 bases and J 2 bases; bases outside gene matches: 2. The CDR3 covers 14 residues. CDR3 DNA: TGTGCCAGCTCACCGCGGGGGAACACAGATACGCAGTATTTT. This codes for CASSPRGNTDTQYF.

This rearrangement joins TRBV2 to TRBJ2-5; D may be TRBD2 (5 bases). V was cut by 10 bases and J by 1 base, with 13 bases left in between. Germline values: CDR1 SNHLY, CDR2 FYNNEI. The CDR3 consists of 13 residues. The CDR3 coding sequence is TGTGCCACCCAGAGAGGGATCCAAGAGACCCAGTACTTC. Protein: CATQRGIQETQYF. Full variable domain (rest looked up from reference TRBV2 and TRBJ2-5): EPEVTQTPSHQVTQMGQEVILRCVPISNHLYFYWYRQILGQKVEFLVSFYNNEISEKSEIFDDQFSVERPDGSNFTLKIRSTKLEDSAMYFCATQRGIQETQYFGPGTRLLVL.

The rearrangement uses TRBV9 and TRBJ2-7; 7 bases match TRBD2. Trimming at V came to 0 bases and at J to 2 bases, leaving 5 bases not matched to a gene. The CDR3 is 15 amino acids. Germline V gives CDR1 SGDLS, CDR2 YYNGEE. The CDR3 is CASSVGPAGPYEQYF. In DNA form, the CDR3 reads TGTGCCAGCAGCGTAGGCCCAGCGGGACCCTACGAGCAGTACTTC.

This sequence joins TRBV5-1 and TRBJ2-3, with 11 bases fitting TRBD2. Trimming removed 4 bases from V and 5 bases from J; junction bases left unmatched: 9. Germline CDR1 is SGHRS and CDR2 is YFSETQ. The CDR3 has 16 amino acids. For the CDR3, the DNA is TGCGCCAGCAGCGCCCGACTAGCGGGGAGGAAAGATACGCAGTATTTT. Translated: CASSARLAGRKDTQYF.

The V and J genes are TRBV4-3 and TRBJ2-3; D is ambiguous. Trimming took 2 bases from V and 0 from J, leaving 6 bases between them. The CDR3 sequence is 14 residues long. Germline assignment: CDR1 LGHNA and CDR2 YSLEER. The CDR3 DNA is TGCGCCAGCAGCCAATCCCCGAGCACAGATACGCAGTATTTT. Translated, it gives CASSQSPSTDTQYF.

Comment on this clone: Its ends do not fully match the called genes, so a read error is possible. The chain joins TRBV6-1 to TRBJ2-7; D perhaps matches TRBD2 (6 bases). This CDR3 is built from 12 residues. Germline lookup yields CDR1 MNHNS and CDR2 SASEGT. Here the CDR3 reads CASSFARDERYF. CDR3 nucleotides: TGTGCCAGCAGTTTCGCGCGGGACGAGCGGTACTTC.

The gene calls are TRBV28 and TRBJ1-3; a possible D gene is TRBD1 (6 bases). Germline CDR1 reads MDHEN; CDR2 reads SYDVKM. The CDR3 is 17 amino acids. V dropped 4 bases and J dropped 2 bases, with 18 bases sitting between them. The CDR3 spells CASSSTGFQGTGNTIYF. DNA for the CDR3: TGTGCCAGCAGTTCCACAGGGTTTCAAGGGACTGGAAACACCATATATTTT. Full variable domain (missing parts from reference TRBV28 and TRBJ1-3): DVKVTQSSRYLVKRTGEKVFLECVQDMDHENMFWYRQDPGLGLRLIYFSYDVKMKEKGDIPEGYSVSREKKERFSLILESASTNQTSMYLCASSSTGFQGTGNTIYFGEGSWLTVV.

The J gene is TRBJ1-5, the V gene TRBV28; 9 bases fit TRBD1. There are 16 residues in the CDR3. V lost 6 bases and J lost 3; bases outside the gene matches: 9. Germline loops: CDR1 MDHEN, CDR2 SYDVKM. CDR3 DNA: TGTGCCAGCAGGCGAGAACAGGGGGCCAACAATCAGCCCCAGCATTTT. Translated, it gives CASRREQGANNQPQHF.

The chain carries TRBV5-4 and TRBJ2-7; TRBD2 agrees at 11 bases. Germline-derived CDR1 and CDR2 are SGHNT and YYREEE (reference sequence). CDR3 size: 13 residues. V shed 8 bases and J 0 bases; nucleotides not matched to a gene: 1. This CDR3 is CASSGRASYEQYF. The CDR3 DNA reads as TGTGCCAGTAGCGGGAGGGCCTCCTACGAGCAGTACTTC. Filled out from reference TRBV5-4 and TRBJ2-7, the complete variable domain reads ETGVTQSPTHLIKTRGQQVTLRCSSQSGHNTVSWYQQALGQGPQFIFQYYREEENGRGNFPPRFSGLQFPNYSSELNVNALELDDSALYLCASSGRASYEQYFGPGTRLTVT.

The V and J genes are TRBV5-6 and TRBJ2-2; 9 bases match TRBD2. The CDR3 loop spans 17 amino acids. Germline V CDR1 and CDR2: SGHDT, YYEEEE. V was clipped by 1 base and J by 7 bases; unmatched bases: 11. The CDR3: CASSLSFRGRADGELFF. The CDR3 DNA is TGTGCCAGCAGCTTGAGCTTCCGCGGGAGGGCCGACGGGGAGCTGTTTTTT. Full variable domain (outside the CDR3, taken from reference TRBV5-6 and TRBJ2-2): DAGVTQSPTHLIKTRGQQVTLRCSPKSGHDTVSWYQQALGQGPQFIFQYYEEEERQRGNFPDRFSGHQFPNYSSELNVNALLLGDSALYLCASSLSFRGRADGELFFGEGSRLTVL.

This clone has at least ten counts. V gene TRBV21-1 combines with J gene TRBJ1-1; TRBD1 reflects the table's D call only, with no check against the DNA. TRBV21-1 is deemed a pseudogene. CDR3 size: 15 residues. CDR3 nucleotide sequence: TGTGCCAACCCGGCCGGGACAGTTATGAACACTGAAGCTTTCTTT. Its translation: CANPAGTVMNTEAFF.

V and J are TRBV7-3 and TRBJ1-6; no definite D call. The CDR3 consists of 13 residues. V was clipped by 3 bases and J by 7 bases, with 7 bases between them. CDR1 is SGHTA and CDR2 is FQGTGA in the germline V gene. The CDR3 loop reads CASSFGGNSPLHF. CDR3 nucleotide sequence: TGTGCCAGCAGCTTCGGAGGGAATTCACCCCTCCACTTT.

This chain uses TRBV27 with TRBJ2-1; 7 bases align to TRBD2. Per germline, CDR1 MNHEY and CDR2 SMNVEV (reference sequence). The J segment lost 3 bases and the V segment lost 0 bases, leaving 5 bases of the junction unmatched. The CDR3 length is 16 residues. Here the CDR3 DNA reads TGTGCCAGCAGTTTATCGGGGGAGCGGGGCTACAATGAGCAGTTCTTC. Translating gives CASSLSGERGYNEQFF.

The CDR3: CASSPGATNEKLFF. The DNA of the CDR3 is TGTGCCAGCAGTCCAGGGGCAACTAATGAAAAACTGTTTTTT. The rearrangement uses TRBV7-8 and TRBJ1-4, with a tentative D call TRBD1 (6 bases). Germline V gene data show CDR1 as SGHVS and CDR2 as FQNEAQ. The CDR3 runs to 14 residues. V was pared by 6 bases and J by 0 bases, with 8 bases between.

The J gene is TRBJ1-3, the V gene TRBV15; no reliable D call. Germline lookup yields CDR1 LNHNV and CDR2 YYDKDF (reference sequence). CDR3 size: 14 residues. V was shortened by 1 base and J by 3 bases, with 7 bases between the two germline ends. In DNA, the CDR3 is TGTGCCACCAGCAGAGCTGGACTTGGAAACACCATATATTTT. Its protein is CATSRAGLGNTIYF.

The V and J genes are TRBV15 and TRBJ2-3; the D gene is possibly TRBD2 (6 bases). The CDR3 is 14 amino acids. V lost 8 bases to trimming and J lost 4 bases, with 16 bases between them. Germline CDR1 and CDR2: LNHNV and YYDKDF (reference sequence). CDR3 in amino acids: CATLIREHSDTQYF. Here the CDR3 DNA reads TGTGCCACCTTAATACGGGAGCACTCAGATACGCAGTATTTT.

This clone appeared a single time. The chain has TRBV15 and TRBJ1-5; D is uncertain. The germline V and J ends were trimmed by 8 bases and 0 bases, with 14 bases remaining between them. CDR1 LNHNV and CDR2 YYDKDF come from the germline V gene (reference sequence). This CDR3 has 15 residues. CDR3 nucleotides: TGTGCCACCTCCGGGAGCAGATATAGCAATCAGCCCCAGCATTTT. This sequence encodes CATSGSRYSNQPQHF.

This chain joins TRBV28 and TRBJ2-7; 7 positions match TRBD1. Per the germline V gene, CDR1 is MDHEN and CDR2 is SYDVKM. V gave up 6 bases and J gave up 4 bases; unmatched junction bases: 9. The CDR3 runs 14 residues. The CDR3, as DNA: TGTGCCAGCAGGACCGACAGGGCACGGTACGAGCAGTACTTC. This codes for CASRTDRARYEQYF. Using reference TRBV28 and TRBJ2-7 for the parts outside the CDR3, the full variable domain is DVKVTQSSRYLVKRTGEKVFLECVQDMDHENMFWYRQDPGLGLRLIYFSYDVKMKEKGDIPEGYSVSREKKERFSLILESASTNQTSMYLCASRTDRARYEQYFGPGTRLTVT.

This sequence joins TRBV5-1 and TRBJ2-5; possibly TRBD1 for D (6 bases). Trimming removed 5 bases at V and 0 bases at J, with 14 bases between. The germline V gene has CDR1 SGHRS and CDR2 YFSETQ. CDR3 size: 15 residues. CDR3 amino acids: CASSLRGTYQETQYF. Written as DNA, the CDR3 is TGCGCCAGCAGTCTCAGGGGAACGTACCAAGAGACCCAGTACTTC. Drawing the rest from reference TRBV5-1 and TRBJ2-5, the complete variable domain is KAGVTQTPRYLIKTRGQQVTLSCSPISGHRSVSWYQQTPGQGLQFLFEYFSETQRNKGNFPGRFSGRQFSNSRSEMNVSTLELGDSALYLCASSLRGTYQETQYFGPGTRLLVL.

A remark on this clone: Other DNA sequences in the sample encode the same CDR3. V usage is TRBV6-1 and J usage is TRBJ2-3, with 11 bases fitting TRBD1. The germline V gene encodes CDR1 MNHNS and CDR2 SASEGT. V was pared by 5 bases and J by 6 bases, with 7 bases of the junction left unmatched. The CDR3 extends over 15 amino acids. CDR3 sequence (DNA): TGTGCCAGCAGTCCTCGGACAGGGGGCGCGGATACGCAGTATTTT. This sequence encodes CASSPRTGGADTQYF.

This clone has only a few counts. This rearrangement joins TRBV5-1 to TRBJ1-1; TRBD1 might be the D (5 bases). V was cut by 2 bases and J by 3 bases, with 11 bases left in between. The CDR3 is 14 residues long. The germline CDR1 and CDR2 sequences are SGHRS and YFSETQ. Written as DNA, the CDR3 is TGCGCCAGCAGCTTTGACAGTAGAGACACTGAAGCTTTCTTT. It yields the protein CASSFDSRDTEAFF.

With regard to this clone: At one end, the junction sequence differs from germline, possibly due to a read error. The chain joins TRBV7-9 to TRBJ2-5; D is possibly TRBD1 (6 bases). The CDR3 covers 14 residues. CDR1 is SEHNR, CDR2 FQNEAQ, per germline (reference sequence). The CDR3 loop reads CSSSLRPGEETQYF. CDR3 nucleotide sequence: TGTTCCAGCAGCTTAAGGCCAGGGGAGGAGACCCAGTACTTC.

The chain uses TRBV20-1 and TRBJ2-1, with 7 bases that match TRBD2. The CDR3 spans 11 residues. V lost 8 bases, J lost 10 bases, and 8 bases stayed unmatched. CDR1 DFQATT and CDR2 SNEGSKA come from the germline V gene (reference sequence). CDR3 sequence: CSSSLSGEQFF. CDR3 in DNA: TGCAGTTCGTCCCTTAGCGGGGAGCAGTTCTTC.

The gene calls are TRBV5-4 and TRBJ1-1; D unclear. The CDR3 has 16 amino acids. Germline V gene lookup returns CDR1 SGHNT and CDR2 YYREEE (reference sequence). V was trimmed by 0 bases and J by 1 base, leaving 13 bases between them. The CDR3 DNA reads TGTGCCAGCAGCTTGGGAGGAGCCCAAGGGAACACTGAAGCTTTCTTT. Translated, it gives CASSLGGAQGNTEAFF.

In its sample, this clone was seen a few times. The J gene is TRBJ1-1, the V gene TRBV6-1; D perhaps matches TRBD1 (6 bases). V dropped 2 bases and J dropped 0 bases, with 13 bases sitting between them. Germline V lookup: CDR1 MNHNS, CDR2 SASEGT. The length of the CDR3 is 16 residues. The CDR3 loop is CASSEHEGQMNTEAFF. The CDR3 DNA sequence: TGTGCCAGCAGTGAACATGAGGGACAAATGAACACTGAAGCTTTCTTT.

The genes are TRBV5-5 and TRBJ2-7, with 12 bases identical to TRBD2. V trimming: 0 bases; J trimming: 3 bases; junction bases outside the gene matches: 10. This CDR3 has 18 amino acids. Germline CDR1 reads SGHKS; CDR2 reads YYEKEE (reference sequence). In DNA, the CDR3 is TGTGCCAGCAGCTTGGTTGGTTTTCCGGGACTAGCGGGCTACGAGCAGTACTTC. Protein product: CASSLVGFPGLAGYEQYF.

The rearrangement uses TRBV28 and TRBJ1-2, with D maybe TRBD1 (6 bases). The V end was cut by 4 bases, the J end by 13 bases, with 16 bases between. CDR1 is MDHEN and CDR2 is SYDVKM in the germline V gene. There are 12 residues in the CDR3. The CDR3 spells CASSSPQGAPTF. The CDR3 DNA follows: TGTGCCAGCAGTTCCCCACAGGGTGCTCCCACCTTC.

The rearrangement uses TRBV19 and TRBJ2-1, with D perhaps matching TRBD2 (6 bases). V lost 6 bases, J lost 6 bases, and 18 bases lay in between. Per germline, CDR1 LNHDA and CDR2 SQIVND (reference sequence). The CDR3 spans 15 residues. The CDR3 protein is CASRSSAHKFNEQFF. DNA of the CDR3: TGTGCCAGTAGATCTAGCGCCCATAAGTTCAATGAGCAGTTCTTC.